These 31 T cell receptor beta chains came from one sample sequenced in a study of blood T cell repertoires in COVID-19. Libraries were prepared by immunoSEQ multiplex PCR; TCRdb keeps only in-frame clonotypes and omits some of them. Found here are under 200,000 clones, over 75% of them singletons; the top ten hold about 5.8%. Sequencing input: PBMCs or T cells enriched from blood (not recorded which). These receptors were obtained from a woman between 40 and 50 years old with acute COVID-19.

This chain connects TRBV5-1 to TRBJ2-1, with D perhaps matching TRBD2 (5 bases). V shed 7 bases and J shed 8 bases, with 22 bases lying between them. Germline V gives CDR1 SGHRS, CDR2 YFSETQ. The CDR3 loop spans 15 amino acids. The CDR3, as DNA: TGCGCCAGCCAGAAGACTAACCCGGAGTTCGATGAGCAGTTCTTC. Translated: CASQKTNPEFDEQFF. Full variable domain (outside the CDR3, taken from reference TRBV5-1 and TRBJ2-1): KAGVTQTPRYLIKTRGQQVTLSCSPISGHRSVSWYQQTPGQGLQFLFEYFSETQRNKGNFPGRFSGRQFSNSRSEMNVSTLELGDSALYLCASQKTNPEFDEQFFGPGTRLTVL.

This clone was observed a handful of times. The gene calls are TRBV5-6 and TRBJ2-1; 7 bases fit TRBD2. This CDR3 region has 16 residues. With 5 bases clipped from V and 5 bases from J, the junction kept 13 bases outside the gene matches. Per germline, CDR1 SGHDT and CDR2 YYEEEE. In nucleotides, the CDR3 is TGTGCCAGCAGTCCCCCTCGAGGGAGGGGCAACAATGAGCAGTTCTTC. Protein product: CASSPPRGRGNNEQFF.

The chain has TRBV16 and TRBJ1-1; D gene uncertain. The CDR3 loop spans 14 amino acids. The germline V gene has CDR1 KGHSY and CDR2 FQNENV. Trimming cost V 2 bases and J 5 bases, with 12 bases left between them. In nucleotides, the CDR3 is TGTGCCAGCAGCCAACTGGGGAGGAGGACTGAAGCTTTCTTT. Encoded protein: CASSQLGRRTEAFF.

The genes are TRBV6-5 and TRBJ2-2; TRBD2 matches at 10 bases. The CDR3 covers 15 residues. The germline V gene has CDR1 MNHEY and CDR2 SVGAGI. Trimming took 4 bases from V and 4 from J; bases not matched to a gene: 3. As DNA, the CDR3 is TGTGCCAGCAGTTTACTAGCGGGATTCACCGGGGAGCTGTTTTTT. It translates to CASSLLAGFTGELFF.

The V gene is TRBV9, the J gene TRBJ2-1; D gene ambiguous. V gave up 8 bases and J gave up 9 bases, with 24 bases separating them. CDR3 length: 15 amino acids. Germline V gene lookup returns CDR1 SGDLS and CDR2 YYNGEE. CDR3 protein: CASTPSHGSNIEQFF. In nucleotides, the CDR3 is TGTGCCAGTACCCCCTCCCACGGGTCCAACATTGAGCAGTTCTTC.

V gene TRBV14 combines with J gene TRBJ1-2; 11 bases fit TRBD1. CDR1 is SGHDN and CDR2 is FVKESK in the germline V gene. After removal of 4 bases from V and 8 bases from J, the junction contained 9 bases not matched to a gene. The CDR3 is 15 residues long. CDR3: CASSLFGQGASGYTF. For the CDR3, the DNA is TGTGCCAGCAGCCTCTTCGGACAGGGGGCGTCGGGCTACACCTTC.

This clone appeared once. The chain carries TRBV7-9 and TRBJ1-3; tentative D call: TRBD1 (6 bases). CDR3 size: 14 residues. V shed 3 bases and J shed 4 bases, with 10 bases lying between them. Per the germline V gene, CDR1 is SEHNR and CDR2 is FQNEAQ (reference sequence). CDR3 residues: CASSLQDSGNTIYF. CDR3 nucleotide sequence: TGTGCCAGCAGCTTGCAGGACAGCGGAAACACCATATATTTT.

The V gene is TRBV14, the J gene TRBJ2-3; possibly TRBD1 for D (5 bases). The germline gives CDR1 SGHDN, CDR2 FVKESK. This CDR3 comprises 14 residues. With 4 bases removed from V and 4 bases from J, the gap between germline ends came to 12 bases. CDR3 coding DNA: TGTGCCAGCAGCCGATGGACAAACCCAGATACGCAGTATTTT. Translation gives CASSRWTNPDTQYF.

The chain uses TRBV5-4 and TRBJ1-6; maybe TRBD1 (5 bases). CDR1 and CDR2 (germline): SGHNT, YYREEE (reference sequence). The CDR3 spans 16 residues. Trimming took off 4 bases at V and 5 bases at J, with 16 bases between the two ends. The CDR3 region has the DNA TGTGCCAGCAGCCCCAGACTGACGGGGGATAATTCACCCCTCCACTTT. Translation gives CASSPRLTGDNSPLHF.

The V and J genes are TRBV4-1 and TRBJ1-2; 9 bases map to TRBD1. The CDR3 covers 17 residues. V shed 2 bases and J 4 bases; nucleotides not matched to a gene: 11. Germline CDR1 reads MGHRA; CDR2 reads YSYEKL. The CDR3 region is CASSQPRTGDIGYGYTF. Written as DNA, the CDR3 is TGCGCCAGCAGCCAACCTCGGACAGGGGACATAGGCTATGGCTACACCTTC.

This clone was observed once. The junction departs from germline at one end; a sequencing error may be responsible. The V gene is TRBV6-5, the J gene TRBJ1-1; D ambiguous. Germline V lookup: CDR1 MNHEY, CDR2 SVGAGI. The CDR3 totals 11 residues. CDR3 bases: TGTGCCAGCAGTAAGAACATTGAAGCTTTCTTT. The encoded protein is CASSKNIEAFF.

As DNA, the CDR3 is TGTGCCAGCAGGATAGACAGGCCCTACTACGAGCAGTACTTC. Its translation: CASRIDRPYYEQYF. This chain connects TRBV2 to TRBJ2-7; tentative D call: TRBD1 (6 bases). From germline, CDR1 is SNHLY and CDR2 FYNNEI. Trimming removed 6 bases at V and 3 bases at J, with 15 bases between. The CDR3 contains 14 residues.

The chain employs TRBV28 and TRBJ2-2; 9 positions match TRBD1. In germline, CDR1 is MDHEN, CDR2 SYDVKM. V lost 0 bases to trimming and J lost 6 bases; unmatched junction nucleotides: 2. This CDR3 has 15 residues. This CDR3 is CASSLWGQGAGELFF. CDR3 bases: TGTGCCAGCAGTTTATGGGGACAGGGCGCCGGGGAGCTGTTTTTT.

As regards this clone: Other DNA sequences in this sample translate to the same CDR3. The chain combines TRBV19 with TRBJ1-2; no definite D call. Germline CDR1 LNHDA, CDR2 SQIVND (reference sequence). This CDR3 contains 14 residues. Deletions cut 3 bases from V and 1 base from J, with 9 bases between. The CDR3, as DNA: TGTGCCAGTAGTATTGGGCAGAGTAACTATGGCTACACCTTC. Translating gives CASSIGQSNYGYTF.

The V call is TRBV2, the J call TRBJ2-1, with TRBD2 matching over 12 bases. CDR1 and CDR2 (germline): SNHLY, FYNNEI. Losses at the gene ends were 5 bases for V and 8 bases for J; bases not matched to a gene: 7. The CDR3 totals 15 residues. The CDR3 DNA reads TGTGCCAGCAGTCCCCGCTGGACTAGCGGGGATGAGCAGTTCTTC. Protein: CASSPRWTSGDEQFF.

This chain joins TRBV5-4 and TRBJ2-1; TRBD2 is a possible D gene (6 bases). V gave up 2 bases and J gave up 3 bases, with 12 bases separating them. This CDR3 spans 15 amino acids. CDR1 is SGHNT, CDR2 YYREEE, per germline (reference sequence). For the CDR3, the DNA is TGTGCCAGCAGCTTTCTTGGCGGGAACTACAATGAGCAGTTCTTC. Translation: CASSFLGGNYNEQFF.

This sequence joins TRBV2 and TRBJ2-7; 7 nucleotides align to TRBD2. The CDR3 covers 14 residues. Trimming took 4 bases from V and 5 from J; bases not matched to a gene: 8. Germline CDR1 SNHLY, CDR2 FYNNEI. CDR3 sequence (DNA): TGTGCCAGCAGTGTTATAGCGGGCATCCACGAGCAGTACTTC. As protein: CASSVIAGIHEQYF.

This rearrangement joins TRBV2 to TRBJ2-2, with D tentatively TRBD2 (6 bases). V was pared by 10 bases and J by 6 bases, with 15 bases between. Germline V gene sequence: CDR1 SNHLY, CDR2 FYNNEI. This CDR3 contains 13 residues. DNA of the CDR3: TGTGCCAACGTCGGGAGTAAGGCCGGGGAGCTGTTTTTT. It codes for CANVGSKAGELFF.

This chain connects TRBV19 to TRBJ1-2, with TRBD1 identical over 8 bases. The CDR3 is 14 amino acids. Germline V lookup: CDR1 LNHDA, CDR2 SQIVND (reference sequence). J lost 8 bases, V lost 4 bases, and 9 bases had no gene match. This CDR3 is CASSTDRGLRGYTF. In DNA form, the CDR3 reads TGTGCCAGTAGTACTGACAGGGGCCTACGGGGCTACACCTTC.

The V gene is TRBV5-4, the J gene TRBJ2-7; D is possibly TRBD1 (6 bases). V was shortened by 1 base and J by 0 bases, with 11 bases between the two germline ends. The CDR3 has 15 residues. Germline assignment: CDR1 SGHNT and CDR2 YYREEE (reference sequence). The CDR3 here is CASSLPSRGSYEQYF. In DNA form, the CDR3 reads TGTGCCAGCAGCTTGCCCAGCAGGGGCTCCTACGAGCAGTACTTC.

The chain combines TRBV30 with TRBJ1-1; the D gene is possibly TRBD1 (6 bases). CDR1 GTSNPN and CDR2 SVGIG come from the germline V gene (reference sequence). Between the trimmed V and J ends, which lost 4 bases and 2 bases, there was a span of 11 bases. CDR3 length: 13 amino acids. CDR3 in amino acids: CAWTTGHNTEAFF. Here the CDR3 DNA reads TGTGCCTGGACGACAGGTCATAACACTGAAGCTTTCTTT.

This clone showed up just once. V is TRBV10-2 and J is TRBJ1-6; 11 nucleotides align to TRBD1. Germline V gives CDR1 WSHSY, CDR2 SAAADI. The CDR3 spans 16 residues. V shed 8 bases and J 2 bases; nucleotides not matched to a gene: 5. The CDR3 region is CASVGQGGPYNSPLHF. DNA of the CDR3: TGCGCCAGCGTGGGACAGGGGGGCCCCTATAATTCACCCCTCCACTTT.

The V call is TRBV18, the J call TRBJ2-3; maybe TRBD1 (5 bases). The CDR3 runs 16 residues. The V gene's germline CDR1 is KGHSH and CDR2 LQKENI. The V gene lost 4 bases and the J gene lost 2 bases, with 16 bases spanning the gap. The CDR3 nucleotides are TGTGCCAGCTCACGACAGACGGGCCCGTTCACAGATACGCAGTATTTT. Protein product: CASSRQTGPFTDTQYF.

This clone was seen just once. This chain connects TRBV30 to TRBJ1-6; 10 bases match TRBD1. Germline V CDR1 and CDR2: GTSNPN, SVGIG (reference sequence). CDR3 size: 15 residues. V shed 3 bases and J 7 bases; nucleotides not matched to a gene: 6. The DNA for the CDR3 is TGTGCCTGGAGGGGGACAGGGGAAGGAAATTCACCCCTCCACTTT. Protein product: CAWRGTGEGNSPLHF.

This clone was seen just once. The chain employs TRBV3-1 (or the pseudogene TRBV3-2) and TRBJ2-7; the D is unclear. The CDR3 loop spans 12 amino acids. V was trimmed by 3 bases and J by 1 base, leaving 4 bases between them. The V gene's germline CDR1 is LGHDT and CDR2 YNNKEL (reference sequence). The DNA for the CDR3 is TGTGCCAGCAGCCATCTTTCCTACGAGCAGTACTTC. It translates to CASSHLSYEQYF.

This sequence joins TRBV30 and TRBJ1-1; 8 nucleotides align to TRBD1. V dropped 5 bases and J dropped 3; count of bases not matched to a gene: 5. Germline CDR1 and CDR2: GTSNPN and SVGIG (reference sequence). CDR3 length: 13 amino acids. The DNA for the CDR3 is TGTGCCTGGGGACAGGGCGATTACACTGAAGCTTTCTTT. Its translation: CAWGQGDYTEAFF.

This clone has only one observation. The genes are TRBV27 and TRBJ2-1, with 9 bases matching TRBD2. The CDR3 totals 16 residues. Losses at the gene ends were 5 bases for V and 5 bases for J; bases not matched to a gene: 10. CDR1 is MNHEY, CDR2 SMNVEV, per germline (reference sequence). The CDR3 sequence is CASSPTVASGNNEQFF. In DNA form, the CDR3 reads TGTGCCAGCAGTCCAACGGTGGCTAGCGGGAACAATGAGCAGTTCTTC.

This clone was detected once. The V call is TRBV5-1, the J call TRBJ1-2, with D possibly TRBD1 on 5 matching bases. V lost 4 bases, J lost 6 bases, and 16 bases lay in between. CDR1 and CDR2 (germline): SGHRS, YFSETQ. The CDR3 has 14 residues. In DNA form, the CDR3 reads TGCGCCAGCAGCGTGTTTGGGGGGGAGAATGGCTACACCTTC. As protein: CASSVFGGENGYTF.

Written as DNA, the CDR3 is TGTGCCAGCACAGACAGGGATGTAGGTGGCTCCTACAATGAGCAGTTCTTC. It encodes CASTDRDVGGSYNEQFF. The genes are TRBV7-9 and TRBJ2-1, with 7 nucleotides matching TRBD1. This CDR3 contains 17 residues. Unmatched junction bases numbered 12, after V lost 7 bases and J lost 0 bases. The germline gives CDR1 SEHNR, CDR2 FQNEAQ (reference sequence).

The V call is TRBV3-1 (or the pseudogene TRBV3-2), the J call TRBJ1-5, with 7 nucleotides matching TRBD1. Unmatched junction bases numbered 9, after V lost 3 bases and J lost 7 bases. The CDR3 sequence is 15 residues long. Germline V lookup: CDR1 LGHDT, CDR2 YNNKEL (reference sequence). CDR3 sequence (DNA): TGTGCCAGCAGCCAGGCAGGGGGATGGGAACAGCCCCAGCATTTT. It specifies CASSQAGGWEQPQHF.

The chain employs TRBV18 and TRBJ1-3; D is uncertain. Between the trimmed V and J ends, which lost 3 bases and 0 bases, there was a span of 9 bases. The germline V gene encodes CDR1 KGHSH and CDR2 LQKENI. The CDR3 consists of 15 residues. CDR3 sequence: CASSPFRVSGNTIYF. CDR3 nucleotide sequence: TGTGCCAGCTCACCCTTTCGAGTCTCTGGAAACACCATATATTTT.